These 8 T cell receptor beta chains came from one sample sequenced in a study of cytomegalovirus exposure and HLA in healthy donors. PCR used 60 Vbeta primers and 13 Jbeta primers. Profiled with immunoSEQ multiplex PCR; TCRdb holds only in-frame clones, not every one. The sample lists 120,000 to 150,000 clones; about 74% were seen once. The source material was PBMCs. Source of these receptors: a man in his forties in good health and CMV-seropositive.

CDR3 in DNA: TGTGCCAGCAGCCTGAGCCAGCAGGGCAATGAGCAGTTCTTC. It yields the protein CASSLSQQGNEQFF. The chain uses TRBV7-9 and TRBJ2-1, with a possible D match to TRBD1 (5 bases). V was clipped by 5 bases and J by 6 bases, with 14 bases between them. The CDR3 is made up of 14 amino acids. The germline gives CDR1 SEHNR, CDR2 FQNEAQ (reference sequence).

V usage is TRBV21-1 and J usage is TRBJ2-3; TRBD1, as called in the table, went unchecked against the DNA. TRBV21-1 has pseudogene status. The CDR3 is made up of 16 amino acids. The CDR3 DNA is TGTGCCAGCAGCGGTTGGGGACAGGGAAGGACAGATACGCAGTATTTT. Protein sequence: CASSGWGQGRTDTQYF.

The chain joins TRBV7-2 to TRBJ2-3, with D tentatively TRBD2 (5 bases). Germline V CDR1 and CDR2: SGHTA, FQGNSA. Deletions cut 0 bases from V and 3 bases from J, with 7 bases between. The CDR3 runs 14 residues. CDR3 residues: CASSLAWETDTQYF. In DNA, the CDR3 is TGTGCCAGCAGCTTAGCCTGGGAGACAGATACGCAGTATTTT.

The V gene is TRBV7-3, the J gene TRBJ2-7; 9 bases line up with TRBD1. V trimming: 5 bases; J trimming: 2 bases; junction bases outside the gene matches: 10. The CDR3 spans 16 residues. Germline CDR1 is SGHTA and CDR2 is FQGTGA. The CDR3 loop is CASSKKGTGNTYEQYF. Written as DNA, the CDR3 is TGTGCCAGCAGCAAAAAGGGGACAGGGAATACCTACGAGCAGTACTTC.

The chain employs TRBV7-8 and TRBJ2-7, with 7 bases fitting TRBD2. Germline trimming cut 3 bases from V and 5 bases from J; bases unmatched to any gene: 13. Germline CDR1 is SGHVS and CDR2 is FQNEAQ. The CDR3 covers 16 residues. The DNA of the CDR3 is TGTGCCAGCAGCTTGGGTGGGGGGGTAAATAAAGACGAGCAGTACTTC. As protein: CASSLGGGVNKDEQYF.

CDR3 nucleotides: TGCGCCAGCAGCTTGCAGGGGGGCACTGAAGCTTTCTTT. It specifies CASSLQGGTEAFF. The chain is built from TRBV5-1 and TRBJ1-1; 7 bases map to TRBD1. The CDR3 consists of 13 residues. Germline CDR1 SGHRS, CDR2 YFSETQ. V gave up 1 base and J gave up 4 bases; unmatched junction bases: 1.

The CDR3 protein is CASSPAPSGASSGNTIYF. CDR3 nucleotides: TGTGCCAGCTCACCGGCTCCCTCAGGGGCGAGTTCTGGAAACACCATATATTTT. The gene calls are TRBV18 and TRBJ1-3; D might be TRBD1 (6 bases). The germline V gene encodes CDR1 KGHSH and CDR2 LQKENI. Trimming took off 3 bases at V and 1 base at J, with 19 bases between the two ends. The CDR3 totals 18 residues.

The J gene is TRBJ2-1, the V gene TRBV7-9; 9 bases agree with TRBD2. This CDR3 contains 14 residues. J was trimmed by 9 bases and V by 1 base; bases with no gene match: 4. Germline CDR1 and CDR2: SEHNR and FQNEAQ (reference sequence). CDR3 bases: TGTGCCAGCAGCTTAGAGCCGACTAGCGGTGAGCAGTTCTTC. This translates into CASSLEPTSGEQFF.